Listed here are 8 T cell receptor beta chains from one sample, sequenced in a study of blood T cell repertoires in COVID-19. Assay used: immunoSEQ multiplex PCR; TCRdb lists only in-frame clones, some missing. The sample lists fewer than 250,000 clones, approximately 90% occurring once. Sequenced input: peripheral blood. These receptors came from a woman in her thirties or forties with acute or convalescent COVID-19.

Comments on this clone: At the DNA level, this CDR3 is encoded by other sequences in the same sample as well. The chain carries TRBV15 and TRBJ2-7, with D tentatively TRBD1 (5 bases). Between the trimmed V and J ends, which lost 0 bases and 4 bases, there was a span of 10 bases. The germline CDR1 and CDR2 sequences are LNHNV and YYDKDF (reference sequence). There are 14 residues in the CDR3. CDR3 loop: CATSRDRGPYEQYV. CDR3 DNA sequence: TGTGCCACCAGCAGAGATAGGGGTCCGTACGAGCAGTACGTC.

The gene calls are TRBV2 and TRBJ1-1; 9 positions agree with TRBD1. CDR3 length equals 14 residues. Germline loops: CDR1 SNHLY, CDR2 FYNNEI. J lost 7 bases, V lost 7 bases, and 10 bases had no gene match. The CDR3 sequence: CASIVGQGLFEAFF. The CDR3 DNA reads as TGTGCCAGCATCGTAGGACAGGGGCTTTTTGAAGCTTTCTTT.

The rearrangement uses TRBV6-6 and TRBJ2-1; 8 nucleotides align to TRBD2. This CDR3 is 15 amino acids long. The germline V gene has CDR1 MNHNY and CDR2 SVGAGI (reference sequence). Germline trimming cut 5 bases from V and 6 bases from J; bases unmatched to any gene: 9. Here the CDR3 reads CASSLDGGAVNEQFF. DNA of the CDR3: TGTGCCAGCAGTCTGGACGGGGGGGCCGTCAATGAGCAGTTCTTC.

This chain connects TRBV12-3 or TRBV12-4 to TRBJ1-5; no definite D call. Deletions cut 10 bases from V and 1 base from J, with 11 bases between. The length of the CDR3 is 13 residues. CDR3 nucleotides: TGTGCCACCCAGGCACTGAGCAATCAGCCCCAGCATTTT. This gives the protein CATQALSNQPQHF.

This CDR3 reads CASNSPQGNEQFF. Here the CDR3 DNA reads TGTGCCAGCAATTCCCCCCAGGGGAATGAGCAGTTCTTC. The rearrangement joins TRBV5-6 to TRBJ2-1, with D possibly matching TRBD1 (6 bases). CDR3 length equals 13 residues. Germline CDR1 and CDR2: SGHDT and YYEEEE. V shed 6 bases and J shed 7 bases, with 14 bases lying between them.

CDR3 bases: TGCGCCAGCAGCCCAATAGCCCAGCGGGGGGGCCGCAATGAGCAGTTCTTC. Protein: CASSPIAQRGGRNEQFF. The chain carries TRBV4-1 and TRBJ2-1, with TRBD2 matching over 10 bases. This CDR3 has 17 amino acids. J lost 6 bases, V lost 4 bases, and 12 bases had no gene match. Germline V gene data show CDR1 as MGHRA and CDR2 as YSYEKL.

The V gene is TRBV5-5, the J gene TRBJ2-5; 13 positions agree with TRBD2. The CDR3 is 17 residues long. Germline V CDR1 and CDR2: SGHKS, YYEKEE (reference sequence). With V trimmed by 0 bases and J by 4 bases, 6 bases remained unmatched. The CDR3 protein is CASSLELAGGLVETQYF. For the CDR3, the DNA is TGTGCCAGCAGCTTGGAACTAGCGGGGGGGCTCGTAGAGACCCAGTACTTC. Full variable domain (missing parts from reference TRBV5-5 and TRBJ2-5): DAGVTQSPTHLIKTRGQQVTLRCSPISGHKSVSWYQQVLGQGPQFIFQYYEKEERGRGNFPDRFSARQFPNYSSELNVNALLLGDSALYLCASSLELAGGLVETQYFGPGTRLLVL.

CDR3 in DNA: TGTGCCAGCAGCCGGGGGGTTAGCACAGATACGCAGTATTTT. It specifies CASSRGVSTDTQYF. This chain links TRBV5-6 with TRBJ2-3, with TRBD2 matching over 7 bases. This CDR3 is 14 amino acids long. The V gene's germline CDR1 is SGHDT and CDR2 YYEEEE. V was clipped by 4 bases and J by 0 bases; unmatched bases: 2.